A selection of T cell receptor beta chains follows, all from one sample in a study of blood T cell repertoires in COVID-19. Libraries were prepared by immunoSEQ multiplex PCR; TCRdb keeps only in-frame clonotypes and omits some of them. The repertoire holds more than 100,000 clones, with roughly 84% as singletons. Sequencing was carried out using peripheral blood. The receptors come from a man aged 60-69 years with acute or convalescent COVID-19. CDR3s include the opening cysteine and the closing phenylalanine or tryptophan. Each record gives: J gene, V gene, D gene, clone size, CDR3 DNA, CDR3 protein. A D gene is named only where the DNA matches it firmly. A clone size is listed for some rows: how often the clone was seen (once, few, many), or a class if it is expanded.

j_call: TRBJ2-7
v_call: TRBV5-6
d_call: TRBD2
clone_size: .
cdr3_nt: TGTGCCAGCAGCCTGAAGGGTAGCGGGAGTTACGAGCAGTACTTC
cdr3_aa: CASSLKGSGSYEQYF

j_call: TRBJ2-7
v_call: TRBV5-6
d_call: .
clone_size: .
cdr3_nt: TGTGCCAGCAGCGCTGCGGGGTGGGAGCAGTACTTC
cdr3_aa: CASSAAGWEQYF

j_call: TRBJ2-5
v_call: TRBV7-9
d_call: .
clone_size: once
cdr3_nt: TGTGCCAGCAGCTCAACAGGTGGAGAGACCCAGTACTTC
cdr3_aa: CASSSTGGETQYF

j_call: TRBJ2-7
v_call: TRBV7-3
d_call: .
clone_size: .
cdr3_nt: TGTGCCAGCAGCCCCACCCTCGGCTACGAGCAGTACTTC
cdr3_aa: CASSPTLGYEQYF

j_call: TRBJ2-7
v_call: TRBV6-6
d_call: TRBD1
clone_size: once
cdr3_nt: TGTGCCAGCAGTCCACAGACAGGGGGTGCCCTACTGAGCTACGAGCAGTACTTC
cdr3_aa: CASSPQTGGALLSYEQYF

j_call: TRBJ2-5
v_call: TRBV11-2
d_call: .
clone_size: .
cdr3_nt: TGTGCCAGCAGCTTAGGGGGGCGAGAGACCCAGTACTTC
cdr3_aa: CASSLGGRETQYF

j_call: TRBJ2-7
v_call: TRBV28
d_call: TRBD1
clone_size: .
cdr3_nt: TGTGCCAGCAGTTTATGGGGACAGGGGGCGTATTCCTACGAGCAGTACTTC
cdr3_aa: CASSLWGQGAYSYEQYF

j_call: TRBJ2-1
v_call: TRBV2
d_call: .
clone_size: once
cdr3_nt: TGTGCCAGCAGCGCCTTGGGGGGTCGTAATGAGCAGTTCTTC
cdr3_aa: CASSALGGRNEQFF

j_call: TRBJ2-1
v_call: TRBV21-1
d_call: .
clone_size: .
cdr3_nt: TGTGCCAGCAGCAAACGGCTAAGCCGACTAGCGGGAGGCAATGAGCAGTTCTTC
cdr3_aa: CASSKRLSRLAGGNEQFF

j_call: TRBJ2-2
v_call: TRBV5-1
d_call: .
clone_size: .
cdr3_nt: TGCGCCAGTCCTACCGCGAACACCGGGGAGCTGTTTTTT
cdr3_aa: CASPTANTGELFF

j_call: TRBJ2-7
v_call: TRBV3-1/TRBV3-2
d_call: .
clone_size: .
cdr3_nt: TGTGCCAGCAGTCAACAGGGCCTGAGCTCCTACGAGCAGTACTTC
cdr3_aa: CASSQQGLSSYEQYF

j_call: TRBJ2-7
v_call: TRBV4-2
d_call: TRBD2
clone_size: .
cdr3_nt: TGTGCCAGCAGCCAAGAAGGTAGCGGGAGTGTCAGTTCCTACGAGCAGTACTTC
cdr3_aa: CASSQEGSGSVSSYEQYF

j_call: TRBJ1-3
v_call: TRBV6-5
d_call: .
clone_size: once
cdr3_nt: TGTGCCAGCGGGGAGGGATCCTCTGGAAACACCATATATTTT
cdr3_aa: CASGEGSSGNTIYF

j_call: TRBJ2-1
v_call: TRBV5-1
d_call: .
clone_size: .
cdr3_nt: TGCGCCAGCAGCTTCTCCGGGACTGCTTCCTACAATGAGCAGTTCTTC
cdr3_aa: CASSFSGTASYNEQFF

j_call: TRBJ1-6
v_call: TRBV6-2/TRBV6-3
d_call: .
clone_size: .
cdr3_nt: TGTGCCAGCAGTTACTCCAGACTGATTTCACCCCTCCACTTT
cdr3_aa: CASSYSRLISPLHF

j_call: TRBJ2-1
v_call: TRBV27
d_call: .
clone_size: .
cdr3_nt: TGTGCCAGCAGTCCAGGTAATGAGCAGTTCTTC
cdr3_aa: CASSPGNEQFF

j_call: TRBJ2-2
v_call: TRBV19
d_call: TRBD2
clone_size: few
cdr3_nt: TGTGCCAGTACCTTAAAGGGACTAGCGGGGGGGAACACCGGGGAGCTGTTTTTT
cdr3_aa: CASTLKGLAGGNTGELFF

j_call: TRBJ2-5
v_call: TRBV9
d_call: TRBD2
clone_size: .
cdr3_nt: TGTGCCAGCAGCGTAGCAGGGACTAGTGAAGAGACCCAGTACTTC
cdr3_aa: CASSVAGTSEETQYF

j_call: TRBJ1-1
v_call: TRBV12-3/TRBV12-4
d_call: TRBD1
clone_size: few
cdr3_nt: TGTGCCAGCCAAGACAGGGGGTTAACTGAAGCTTTCTTT
cdr3_aa: CASQDRGLTEAFF

j_call: TRBJ2-7
v_call: TRBV9
d_call: TRBD1
clone_size: .
cdr3_nt: TGTGCCAGCAGCGGACAGGGATCCCCCTCCTACGAGCAGTACTTC
cdr3_aa: CASSGQGSPSYEQYF

j_call: TRBJ1-2
v_call: TRBV2
d_call: .
clone_size: .
cdr3_nt: TGTGCCAGCAGGTTGACAGAAAACTATGGCTACACCTTC
cdr3_aa: CASRLTENYGYTF

j_call: TRBJ2-5
v_call: TRBV10-3
d_call: TRBD2
clone_size: .
cdr3_nt: TGTGCCATCAGTGATCAGGGAGGGGAAGAGACCCAGTACTTC
cdr3_aa: CAISDQGGEETQYF

j_call: TRBJ2-1
v_call: TRBV11-1
d_call: .
clone_size: .
cdr3_nt: TGTGCCAGCAGCTTATATCCGGGAAATGAGCAGTTCTTC
cdr3_aa: CASSLYPGNEQFF

j_call: TRBJ1-6
v_call: TRBV5-1
d_call: TRBD1
clone_size: .
cdr3_nt: TGCGCCAGCAGCTTGGCCAGGGGGCAGGGTTCACCCCTCCACTTT
cdr3_aa: CASSLARGQGSPLHF

j_call: TRBJ2-3
v_call: TRBV18
d_call: TRBD2
clone_size: .
cdr3_nt: TGTGCCAGCTCACCGCTAGGGACTAGCGGGAGCCTCGCAGATACGCAGTATTTT
cdr3_aa: CASSPLGTSGSLADTQYF

j_call: TRBJ2-5
v_call: TRBV5-1
d_call: TRBD2
clone_size: .
cdr3_nt: TGCGCCAGCAGCTTGCCTAGCGGGAATGGAGGGACCCAGTACTTC
cdr3_aa: CASSLPSGNGGTQYF